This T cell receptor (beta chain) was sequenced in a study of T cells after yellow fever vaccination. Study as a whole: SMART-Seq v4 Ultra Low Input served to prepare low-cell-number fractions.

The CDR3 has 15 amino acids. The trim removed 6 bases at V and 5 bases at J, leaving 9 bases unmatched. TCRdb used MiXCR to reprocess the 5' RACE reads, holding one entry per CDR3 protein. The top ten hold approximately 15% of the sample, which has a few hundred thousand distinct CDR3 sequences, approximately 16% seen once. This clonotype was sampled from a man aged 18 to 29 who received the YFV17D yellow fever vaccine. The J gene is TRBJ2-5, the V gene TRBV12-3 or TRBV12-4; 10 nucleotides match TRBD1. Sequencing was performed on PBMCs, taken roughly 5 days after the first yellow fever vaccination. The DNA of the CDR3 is TGTGCCAGCAGCCCGACAGGGGGCAGCCCGGAGACCCAGTACTTC. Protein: CASSPTGGSPETQYF.